The clone carrying this T cell receptor beta chain was seen just once. Its antigen is not identified. This CDR3 contains 14 residues. The V end lost 2 bases, the J end lost 14 bases, and 20 bases lay between the germline ends. Germline V gene sequence: CDR1 LGHNT, CDR2 FRNRAP. The authors isolated at least 6.5 million PBMCs per sample. The source of the sample is a study of blood T cells in healthy people across ages. General study findings and limits: No conclusive comparison of naive versus antigen-experienced cells was possible with unsorted PBMCs. Across samples, TCR beta diversity tracked strongly with naive T cell percentage.

The use of a sample-barcoded 5' primer and a J-beta primer mix characterized a second PCR of 7 to 11 cycles. TCRdb fed the 5' RACE reads into MiXCR, producing one record per CDR3 protein. The sample includes approximately 730,000 distinct CDR3 sequences, about 53% of them seen just once. Sequenced input: blood. The chain carries TRBV12-5 and TRBJ2-3; weak D call: TRBD2 (6 bases). This sequence originates from a man older than 75 in good health. CDR3: CASGLTGLGGYAYF. DNA for the CDR3: TGTGCTAGTGGTTTGACGGGACTGGGGGGATACGCGTATTTT.